This paragraph covers one T cell receptor beta chain sequence. The antigen remains undetermined. This entry comes from a study of PD-L1 blockade in urothelial cancer. Background on the study: Prior chemotherapy ranged from 0 to 3 regimens per patient. Study results and limitations: Tumor-associated clones in the blood of durable-benefit patients grew more at 3 weeks.

Per patient, between 1 and 8 samples were collected at pretreatment and on-treatment time points. Germline V gene sequence: CDR1 SGHDT, CDR2 YYEEEE. The CDR3 is 17 amino acids. V lost 3 bases, J lost 2 bases, and 19 bases lay in between. Clones were sequenced by immunoSEQ multiplex PCR, and TCRdb holds only the in-frame ones, with some missing. The sample includes approximately 70,000 clones, about 89% seen only once; the top ten take around 3.5%. This sequence joins TRBV5-6 and TRBJ2-3, with TRBD2 as a possible D gene (6 bases). The receptor comes from a man in his sixties with urothelial cancer. The sequencing used PBMCs, collected around atezolizumab (anti-PD-L1) treatment. The CDR3 DNA reads as TGTGCCAGCAGCTCCGAAATTACTAGCTTCTTCACAGATACGCAGTATTTT. This encodes CASSSEITSFFTDTQYF.